These T cell receptor beta chains were read from a single sample in a study of blood T cell repertoires in COVID-19. The method was immunoSEQ multiplex PCR; TCRdb's version includes in-frame clones alone and lacks a portion of them. Among about 480,000 clones listed, approximately 90% were seen once. The sequenced sample consisted of PBMCs or T cells enriched from blood (not recorded which). The source of these receptors is a woman aged 55-70 years who had recovered from COVID-19. Each CDR3 is given with its conserved first and last residue. Each record gives: clone size, V gene, CDR3 length, J gene, D gene, CDR3 DNA, CDR3 protein. A D gene is named only where the DNA matches it firmly. The listing skips clone size in some rows; elsewhere it reads once, few, many or a size class.

clone_size: NA; v_call: TRBV3-1/TRBV3-2; cdr3_length: 15; j_call: TRBJ1-5; d_call: NA; cdr3_nt: TGTGCCAGCAGCCAAGATCTGGGGGGGGGTCAGCCCCAGCATTTT; cdr3_aa: CASSQDLGGGQPQHF
clone_size: NA; v_call: TRBV6-5; cdr3_length: 15; j_call: TRBJ2-7; d_call: TRBD2; cdr3_nt: TGTGCCAGCACCCCAGGACTAGCGATGACCTACGAGCAGTACTTC; cdr3_aa: CASTPGLAMTYEQYF
clone_size: NA; v_call: TRBV24-1; cdr3_length: 16; j_call: TRBJ1-2; d_call: TRBD1; cdr3_nt: TGTGCCACCAGTGACTCCGGACAGGATAGACCCCGGGGCTACACCTTC; cdr3_aa: CATSDSGQDRPRGYTF
clone_size: NA; v_call: TRBV7-7; cdr3_length: 15; j_call: TRBJ2-2; d_call: TRBD1; cdr3_nt: TGTGCCAGCAGCCCGGACAGGGGGGACACCGGGGAGCTGTTTTTT; cdr3_aa: CASSPDRGDTGELFF
clone_size: NA; v_call: TRBV7-2; cdr3_length: 17; j_call: TRBJ2-3; d_call: TRBD2; cdr3_nt: TGTGCCAGCAGCTTAGTGGGGACTAGCGGAAGACTCGATACGCAGTATTTT; cdr3_aa: CASSLVGTSGRLDTQYF
clone_size: NA; v_call: TRBV2; cdr3_length: 14; j_call: TRBJ1-2; d_call: NA; cdr3_nt: TGTGCCAGCAGTGCCCAGGGGTCGAAGAGGGGCTACACCTTC; cdr3_aa: CASSAQGSKRGYTF
clone_size: NA; v_call: TRBV11-3; cdr3_length: 14; j_call: TRBJ2-7; d_call: NA; cdr3_nt: TGTGCCAGCAGCTTTGAGGACAGCTCCTACGAGCAGTACTTC; cdr3_aa: CASSFEDSSYEQYF
clone_size: NA; v_call: TRBV7-8; cdr3_length: 20; j_call: TRBJ1-2; d_call: TRBD1; cdr3_nt: TGTGCCAGCAGCCTGGGACAGGCGGTGTGGATCCTTTCTGAGCTCGGTGGCTACACCTTC; cdr3_aa: CASSLGQAVWILSELGGYTF
clone_size: NA; v_call: TRBV7-8; cdr3_length: 13; j_call: TRBJ1-6; d_call: NA; cdr3_nt: TGTGCCAGCAGCTTACAGGGTGATTCACCCCTCCACTTT; cdr3_aa: CASSLQGDSPLHF
clone_size: once; v_call: TRBV23-1; cdr3_length: 15; j_call: TRBJ2-5; d_call: TRBD1; cdr3_nt: TGCGCCAGCAGACCTCGGACAGGGTACCAAGAGACCCAGTACTTC; cdr3_aa: CASRPRTGYQETQYF
clone_size: NA; v_call: TRBV11-2; cdr3_length: 15; j_call: TRBJ1-5; d_call: TRBD1; cdr3_nt: TGTGCCAGCAGCACTGGGACAGGGCTGTGGCAGCCCCAGCATTTT; cdr3_aa: CASSTGTGLWQPQHF
clone_size: NA; v_call: TRBV2; cdr3_length: 13; j_call: TRBJ1-1; d_call: NA; cdr3_nt: TGTGCCAGCAGTCGGGGTGCTAACACTGAAGCTTTCTTT; cdr3_aa: CASSRGANTEAFF
clone_size: NA; v_call: TRBV14; cdr3_length: 15; j_call: TRBJ1-6; d_call: TRBD1; cdr3_nt: TGTGCCAGCAGCCAAGGAACAGGGGGTTATTCACCCCTCCACTTT; cdr3_aa: CASSQGTGGYSPLHF
clone_size: NA; v_call: TRBV29-1; cdr3_length: 10; j_call: TRBJ1-2; d_call: NA; cdr3_nt: TGCAGCGTTGAGGCATATGGCTACACCTTC; cdr3_aa: CSVEAYGYTF
clone_size: NA; v_call: TRBV27; cdr3_length: 16; j_call: TRBJ2-3; d_call: NA; cdr3_nt: TGTGCCAGCAGTTTAACCTGGGCCTTTGTGCAAGATACGCAGTATTTT; cdr3_aa: CASSLTWAFVQDTQYF
clone_size: NA; v_call: TRBV3-1/TRBV3-2; cdr3_length: 14; j_call: TRBJ1-1; d_call: TRBD1; cdr3_nt: TGTGCCAGCAGCGGACAGGTAGGAAAAACTGAAGCTTTCTTT; cdr3_aa: CASSGQVGKTEAFF
clone_size: once; v_call: TRBV7-2; cdr3_length: 15; j_call: TRBJ2-5; d_call: NA; cdr3_nt: TGTGCCAGCAGCTTAGTCCGAGGGAAGCAAGAGACCCAGTACTTC; cdr3_aa: CASSLVRGKQETQYF
clone_size: NA; v_call: TRBV30; cdr3_length: 13; j_call: TRBJ1-6; d_call: NA; cdr3_nt: TGTGCCTGGACGCCCACACAGTATTCACCCCTCCACTTT; cdr3_aa: CAWTPTQYSPLHF
clone_size: NA; v_call: TRBV19; cdr3_length: 13; j_call: TRBJ1-2; d_call: NA; cdr3_nt: TGTGCCAGTAGTACGCGGGCCTTTTATGGCTACACCTTC; cdr3_aa: CASSTRAFYGYTF
clone_size: NA; v_call: TRBV18; cdr3_length: 16; j_call: TRBJ2-3; d_call: TRBD1; cdr3_nt: TGTGCCAGCTCACCATCCGGGACAGTGAGCACAGATACGCAGTATTTT; cdr3_aa: CASSPSGTVSTDTQYF
clone_size: NA; v_call: TRBV19; cdr3_length: 13; j_call: TRBJ1-5; d_call: NA; cdr3_nt: TGTGCCAGTAGCCCAGGGAGCAATCAGCCCCAGCATTTT; cdr3_aa: CASSPGSNQPQHF
clone_size: NA; v_call: TRBV9; cdr3_length: 21; j_call: TRBJ1-5; d_call: NA; cdr3_nt: TGTGCCAGCAGCTCCAGAAGGAGGGGCGCCGGCCCCTTCAATAGCAATCAGCCCCAGCATTTT; cdr3_aa: CASSSRRRGAGPFNSNQPQHF
clone_size: NA; v_call: TRBV5-1; cdr3_length: 14; j_call: TRBJ2-7; d_call: NA; cdr3_nt: TGCGCCAGCAGCTTGGCCACGGGTGGCAACGAGCAGTACTTC; cdr3_aa: CASSLATGGNEQYF
clone_size: NA; v_call: TRBV6-5; cdr3_length: 12; j_call: TRBJ1-2; d_call: NA; cdr3_nt: TGTGCCACCATTTCGGGTTTCTATGGCTACACCTTC; cdr3_aa: CATISGFYGYTF
clone_size: NA; v_call: TRBV11-2; cdr3_length: 11; j_call: TRBJ1-1; d_call: NA; cdr3_nt: TGTGCCAGCAGCACCCGGAACGGGGCTTTCTTT; cdr3_aa: CASSTRNGAFF
clone_size: NA; v_call: TRBV10-1; cdr3_length: 16; j_call: TRBJ2-5; d_call: TRBD2; cdr3_nt: TGCGCCAGCAGTGAGGGGGCTAGCGGGGGTCAAGAGACCCAGTACTTC; cdr3_aa: CASSEGASGGQETQYF
clone_size: few; v_call: TRBV7-9; cdr3_length: 15; j_call: TRBJ2-5; d_call: TRBD1; cdr3_nt: TGTGCCAGCAGCCGGAACGACAGGGACAGGGAGACCCAGTACTTC; cdr3_aa: CASSRNDRDRETQYF
clone_size: NA; v_call: TRBV27; cdr3_length: 15; j_call: TRBJ1-2; d_call: TRBD1; cdr3_nt: TGTGCCAGCAGTTTCCTGGGACAGGGGAAGGGGGGCTACACCTTC; cdr3_aa: CASSFLGQGKGGYTF
clone_size: NA; v_call: TRBV5-1; cdr3_length: 14; j_call: TRBJ1-4; d_call: TRBD1; cdr3_nt: TGCGCCAGCAGCCGTGGGACAGGGAATGAAAAACTGTTTTTT; cdr3_aa: CASSRGTGNEKLFF
clone_size: few; v_call: TRBV28; cdr3_length: 15; j_call: TRBJ1-5; d_call: TRBD1; cdr3_nt: TGTGCCAGCACGGGACAGACCTATAGCAATCAGCCCCAGCATTTT; cdr3_aa: CASTGQTYSNQPQHF
clone_size: NA; v_call: TRBV5-3; cdr3_length: 18; j_call: TRBJ2-3; d_call: TRBD2; cdr3_nt: TGTGCCAGAAATGAGATAGGGGCTAGCGGGGGCAACACAGATACGCAGTATTTT; cdr3_aa: CARNEIGASGGNTDTQYF
clone_size: NA; v_call: TRBV7-2; cdr3_length: 12; j_call: TRBJ1-1; d_call: NA; cdr3_nt: TGTGCCAGCAGCTTATCGGGGGGGGCCGCTTTCTTT; cdr3_aa: CASSLSGGAAFF
clone_size: NA; v_call: TRBV5-1; cdr3_length: 19; j_call: TRBJ2-2; d_call: TRBD1; cdr3_nt: TGCGCCAGCAGCTTTCACCGGGACAGGGTCAAAGGGGACACCGGGGAGCTGTTTTTT; cdr3_aa: CASSFHRDRVKGDTGELFF
clone_size: NA; v_call: TRBV11-3; cdr3_length: 16; j_call: TRBJ2-3; d_call: TRBD2; cdr3_nt: TGTGCCAGCAGCCACGGGGGCGGGGGGCGCACAGATACGCAGTATTTT; cdr3_aa: CASSHGGGGRTDTQYF
clone_size: NA; v_call: TRBV5-1; cdr3_length: 18; j_call: TRBJ2-7; d_call: TRBD2; cdr3_nt: TGCGCCAGCAGTTCTTTTGGACTAGCGGGGGGACTTTCCTACGAGCAGTACTTC; cdr3_aa: CASSSFGLAGGLSYEQYF
clone_size: NA; v_call: TRBV7-9; cdr3_length: 11; j_call: TRBJ1-1; d_call: NA; cdr3_nt: TGTGCCAGCAGCCGGGAGTTAGAAGCTTTCTTT; cdr3_aa: CASSRELEAFF
clone_size: once; v_call: TRBV5-1; cdr3_length: 16; j_call: TRBJ2-7; d_call: NA; cdr3_nt: TGCGCCAGCAGCTGGGGCGGGAAAGTCAACTCCTACGAGCAGTACTTC; cdr3_aa: CASSWGGKVNSYEQYF
clone_size: NA; v_call: TRBV19; cdr3_length: 14; j_call: TRBJ1-5; d_call: NA; cdr3_nt: TGTGCCAGTAAAAGGGGATTGAGCAATCAGCCCCAGCATTTT; cdr3_aa: CASKRGLSNQPQHF
clone_size: NA; v_call: TRBV6-5; cdr3_length: 16; j_call: TRBJ1-4; d_call: TRBD1; cdr3_nt: TGTGCCAGCAGTTACTCGACGGGGACAGGGAATGAAAAACTGTTTTTT; cdr3_aa: CASSYSTGTGNEKLFF
clone_size: NA; v_call: TRBV9; cdr3_length: 16; j_call: TRBJ2-1; d_call: NA; cdr3_nt: TGTGCCAGCAGCGTAGGAGGGGGGCGGGAGAACAATGAGCAGTTCTTC; cdr3_aa: CASSVGGGRENNEQFF
clone_size: NA; v_call: TRBV6-5; cdr3_length: 13; j_call: TRBJ2-3; d_call: NA; cdr3_nt: TGTGCCAGCAGACATCCGCAGGGGGATACGCAGTATTTT; cdr3_aa: CASRHPQGDTQYF
clone_size: once; v_call: TRBV5-1; cdr3_length: 16; j_call: TRBJ1-1; d_call: NA; cdr3_nt: TGCGCCAGCACCGGAGGGGATACAGGAATGAACACTGAAGCTTTCTTT; cdr3_aa: CASTGGDTGMNTEAFF
clone_size: NA; v_call: TRBV11-3; cdr3_length: 13; j_call: TRBJ2-7; d_call: TRBD1; cdr3_nt: TGTGCCTCCTACGGACAGGGGGGCGACGAGCAGTACTTC; cdr3_aa: CASYGQGGDEQYF
clone_size: once; v_call: TRBV3-1/TRBV3-2; cdr3_length: 14; j_call: TRBJ1-4; d_call: NA; cdr3_nt: TGTGCCAGCAGCCAAGATGGAGACCTCGGAAAACTGTTTTTT; cdr3_aa: CASSQDGDLGKLFF
clone_size: NA; v_call: TRBV10-3; cdr3_length: 13; j_call: TRBJ2-5; d_call: NA; cdr3_nt: TGTGCCATCAGTGAGAGCAACGAAGAGACCCAGTACTTC; cdr3_aa: CAISESNEETQYF
clone_size: NA; v_call: TRBV6-5; cdr3_length: 13; j_call: TRBJ2-7; d_call: TRBD1; cdr3_nt: TGTGCCAGCAGATCATACAGGGGGAGCGAGCAGTACTTC; cdr3_aa: CASRSYRGSEQYF
clone_size: NA; v_call: TRBV5-1; cdr3_length: 16; j_call: TRBJ2-2; d_call: NA; cdr3_nt: TGCGCCAGCAGCTTTCAGTGGGGGGCGAACACCGGGGAGCTGTTTTTT; cdr3_aa: CASSFQWGANTGELFF
clone_size: NA; v_call: TRBV15; cdr3_length: 13; j_call: TRBJ1-1; d_call: NA; cdr3_nt: TGTGCCACCAGCAGAGAAAGGGGGACTGAAGCTTTCTTT; cdr3_aa: CATSRERGTEAFF